Listed here are 6 T cell receptor beta chains from one sample, sequenced in a study of OX40 agonist ivuxolimab in advanced cancers. Library preparation used the immunoSEQ multiplex PCR assay. TCRdb carries this immuneACCESS record with in-frame sequences only. Its versions omit some clonotypes, under half of them owing to an unresolved V gene in the studies checked, with the rest unexplained. A total of roughly 80,000 clones appear in this sample, 84% of them only once. 5.5% to 7.5% of the sample is held by the ten biggest clonotypes. The specimen comprised CD4+ or CD8+ T cells sorted from blood, sampled in a trial of the OX40 agonist ivuxolimab. These receptors all come from an adult with an advanced solid tumor such as melanoma, head and neck, liver or kidney cancer.

This clone was detected only once. The rearrangement joins TRBV11-1 to TRBJ2-5, with D perhaps matching TRBD1 (6 bases). The V gene lost 4 bases and the J gene lost 5 bases, with 17 bases spanning the gap. Looked up from germline, CDR1 is SGHAT and CDR2 is FQDESV (reference sequence). The CDR3 loop spans 15 amino acids. CDR3 sequence (DNA): TGTGCCAGCAGCTATACCAGGGGCGCGGGTGAGACCCAGTACTTC. Protein product: CASSYTRGAGETQYF.

The chain has TRBV7-2 and TRBJ2-2, with D unresolved. V dropped 1 base and J dropped 3 bases, with 18 bases sitting between them. This CDR3 region has 18 residues. Germline V lookup: CDR1 SGHTA, CDR2 FQGNSA. The CDR3 coding sequence is TGTGCCAGCAGCTTAGACGGGCCGACCGCCCTCTACACCGGGGAGCTGTTTTTT. Protein sequence: CASSLDGPTALYTGELFF.

The chain has TRBV7-2 and TRBJ2-7; D remains ambiguous. The germline V and J ends were trimmed by 1 base and 3 bases, with 7 bases remaining between them. Per the germline V gene, CDR1 is SGHTA and CDR2 is FQGNSA. The CDR3 extends over 13 amino acids. The chain's CDR3 is CASSLDSFYEQYF. The CDR3 nucleotides are TGTGCCAGCAGCTTAGACAGCTTCTACGAGCAGTACTTC.

The rearrangement uses TRBV29-1 and TRBJ1-2; 7 bases align to TRBD1. Germline CDR1 reads SQVTM; CDR2 reads ANQGSEA. V lost 3 bases to trimming and J lost 0 bases; unmatched junction nucleotides: 7. The CDR3 is 15 residues long. CDR3: CSVDRGTASNYGYTF. The DNA for the CDR3 is TGCAGCGTTGACCGCGGGACAGCTTCTAACTATGGCTACACCTTC.

The genes are TRBV27 and TRBJ2-1, with a weak D call TRBD2 (6 bases). V lost 4 bases and J lost 6, with 22 bases in between. The CDR3 covers 17 residues. The V gene's germline CDR1 is MNHEY and CDR2 SMNVEV (reference sequence). CDR3 nucleotides: TGTGCCAGCAGTTCAAGGGGACTCCTTTATCGGGCCAATGAGCAGTTCTTC. This sequence encodes CASSSRGLLYRANEQFF.

As DNA, the CDR3 is TGTGCCAGCAGCTTCATAAGGGTCGGGGAGACCCAGTACTTC. This gives the protein CASSFIRVGETQYF. This chain uses TRBV7-3 with TRBJ2-5; D is uncertain. Germline-derived CDR1 and CDR2 are SGHTA and FQGTGA. Trimming took off 3 bases at V and 5 bases at J, with 13 bases between the two ends. The CDR3 loop spans 14 amino acids.